This TCR beta chain was sequenced for a study of cytomegalovirus exposure and HLA in healthy donors. Study-level information: Among the 400 or so donors who were genotyped, about 86% fell in the genetic ancestry cluster that is associated with self-reported Caucasian donors. Study-wide findings and caveats: Most TCR beta V segments were productive about 87% or about 30% of the time in an earlier analysis.

Both 60 Vbeta primers and 13 Jbeta primers went into the PCR. Here immunoSEQ multiplex PCR was the method, and the copy in TCRdb shows in-frame clones only, minus some. The sample shows under 130,000 clones, more than 80% of them seen only once. As for this clone: Antigen: not known.

What was sequenced was PBMCs. This receptor was taken from a man younger than 30 in good health and CMV-seronegative.

DNA of the CDR3: TGTGCCAGCAGCTCCCCGGGACAATATAATTCACCCCTCCACTTT. Amino acids: CASSSPGQYNSPLHF. This chain uses TRBV7-9 with TRBJ1-6; D possibly corresponds to TRBD1 (6 bases). Trimming pared 4 bases from V and 4 bases from J, leaving 11 bases between. Germline CDR1 is SEHNR and CDR2 is FQNEAQ (reference sequence). The CDR3 consists of 15 residues.